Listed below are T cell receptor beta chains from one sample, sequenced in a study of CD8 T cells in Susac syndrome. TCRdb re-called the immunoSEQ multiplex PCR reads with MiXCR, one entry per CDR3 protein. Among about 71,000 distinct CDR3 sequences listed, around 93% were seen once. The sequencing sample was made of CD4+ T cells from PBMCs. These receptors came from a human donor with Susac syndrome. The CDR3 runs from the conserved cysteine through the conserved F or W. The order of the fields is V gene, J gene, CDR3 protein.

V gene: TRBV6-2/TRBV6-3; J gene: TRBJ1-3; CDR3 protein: CASSTGSASGNTIYF
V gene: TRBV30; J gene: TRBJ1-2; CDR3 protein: CAWSYRGGYTF
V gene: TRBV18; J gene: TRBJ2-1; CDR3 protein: CASSPPPAGSNEQFF
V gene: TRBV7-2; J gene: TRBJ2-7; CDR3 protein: CASSFPLYEQYF
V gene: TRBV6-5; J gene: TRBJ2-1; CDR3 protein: CASSSSGTPVYNEQFF
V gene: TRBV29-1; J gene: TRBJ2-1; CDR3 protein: CSVDGTSGGRYNEQFF
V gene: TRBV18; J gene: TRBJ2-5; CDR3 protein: CASSPMLGTQETQYF
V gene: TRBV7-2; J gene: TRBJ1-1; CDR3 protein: CASSFQTVATEAFF
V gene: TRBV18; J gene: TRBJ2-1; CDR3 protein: CASSPGQNEQFF
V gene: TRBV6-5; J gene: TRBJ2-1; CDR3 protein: CASSYLGVTRGNEQFF
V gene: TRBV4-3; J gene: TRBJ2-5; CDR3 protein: CASSRRGQGGETQYF
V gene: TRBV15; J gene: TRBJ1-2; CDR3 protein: CATSLRAIDSSYGYTF
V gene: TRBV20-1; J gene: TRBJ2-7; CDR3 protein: CSAAVRTSGGILQYF
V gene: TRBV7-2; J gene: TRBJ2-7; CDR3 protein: CASSLRGTDYEQYF
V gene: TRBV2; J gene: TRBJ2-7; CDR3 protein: CAIHPGLSSYEQYF
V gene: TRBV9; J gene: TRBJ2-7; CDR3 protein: CASNPAGDRRYEQYF
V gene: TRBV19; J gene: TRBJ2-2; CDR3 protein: CASSNLRVGDTGELFF
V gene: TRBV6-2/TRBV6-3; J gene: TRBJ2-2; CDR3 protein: CATKRDREATGELFF
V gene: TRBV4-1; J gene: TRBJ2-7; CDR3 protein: CASSQAGSYEQYF
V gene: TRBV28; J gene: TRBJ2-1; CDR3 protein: CASTGPRADEQFF
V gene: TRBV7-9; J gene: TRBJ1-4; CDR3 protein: CASSLGAGGLEKLFF
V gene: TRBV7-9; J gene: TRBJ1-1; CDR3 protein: CASSLLGTKNTEAFF
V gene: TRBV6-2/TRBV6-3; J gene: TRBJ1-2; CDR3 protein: CASSRTPGQSGYTF
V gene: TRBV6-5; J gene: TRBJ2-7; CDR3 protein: CASSYRGGGLSYEQYF
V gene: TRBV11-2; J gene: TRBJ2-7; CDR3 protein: CASSQTGTERNEQYF
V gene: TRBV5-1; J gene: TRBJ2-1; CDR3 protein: CASSFDQQVYNEQFF
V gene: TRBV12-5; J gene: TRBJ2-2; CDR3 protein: CASGLGQGAITGELFF
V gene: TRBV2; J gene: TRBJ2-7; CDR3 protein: CASSRGTAHEQYF
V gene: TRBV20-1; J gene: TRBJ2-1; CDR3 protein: CSGVGTGYTNEQFF
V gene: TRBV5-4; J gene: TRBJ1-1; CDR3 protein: CASSLGNRDSNTEAFF
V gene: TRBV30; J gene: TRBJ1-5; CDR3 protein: CAWALTDNQPQHF
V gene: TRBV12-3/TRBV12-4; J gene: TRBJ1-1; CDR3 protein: CASSTVNTEAFF
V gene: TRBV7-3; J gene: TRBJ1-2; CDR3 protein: CASSPTGGVPSYTF
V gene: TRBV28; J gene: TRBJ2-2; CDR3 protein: CSGQGPTGELFF
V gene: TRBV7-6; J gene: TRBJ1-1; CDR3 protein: CASSLDPATNTEAFF
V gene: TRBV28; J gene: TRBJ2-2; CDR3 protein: CASSLRVEPGELFF
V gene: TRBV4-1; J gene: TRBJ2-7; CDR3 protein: CASSPGNYGEQYF
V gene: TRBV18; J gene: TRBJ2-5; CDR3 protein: CASSPQVGASGETQYF
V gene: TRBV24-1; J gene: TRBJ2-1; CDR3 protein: CATSDPAGGAPYNEQFF
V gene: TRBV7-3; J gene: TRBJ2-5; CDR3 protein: CASPLTQYF
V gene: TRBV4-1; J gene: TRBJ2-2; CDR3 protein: CASSQVGTGALTGELFF
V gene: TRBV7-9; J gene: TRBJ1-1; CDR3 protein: CASSLDGPGDGTEAFF
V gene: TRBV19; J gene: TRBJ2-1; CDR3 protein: CASIQPPVYNEQFF
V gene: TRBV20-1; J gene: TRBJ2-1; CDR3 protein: CSARLGEQFF
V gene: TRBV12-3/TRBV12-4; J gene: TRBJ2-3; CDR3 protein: CASSGPRWVGLEYGTDTQYF
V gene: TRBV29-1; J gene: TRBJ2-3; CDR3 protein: CSATPTDTQYF
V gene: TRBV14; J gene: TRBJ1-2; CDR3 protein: CASSQDGLYGYTF
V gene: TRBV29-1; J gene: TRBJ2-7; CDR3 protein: CSVQPDYEQYF
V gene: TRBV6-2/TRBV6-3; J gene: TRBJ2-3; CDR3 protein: CASSWSSGSFTDTQYF
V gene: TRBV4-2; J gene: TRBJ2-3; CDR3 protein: CASRLQAGTDTQYF
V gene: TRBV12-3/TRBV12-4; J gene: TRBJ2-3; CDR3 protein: CASSFVGTDTQYF
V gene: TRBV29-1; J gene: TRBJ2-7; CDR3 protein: CSVALLGRDEQYF
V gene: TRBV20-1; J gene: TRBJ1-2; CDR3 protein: CSARVGQTNYGYTF
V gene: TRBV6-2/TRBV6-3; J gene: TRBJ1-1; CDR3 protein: CASSFRGKNTEAFF
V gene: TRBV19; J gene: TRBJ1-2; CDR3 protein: CASWGQLGGGYTF
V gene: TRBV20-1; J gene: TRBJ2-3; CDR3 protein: CSATPLPGLATDTQYF
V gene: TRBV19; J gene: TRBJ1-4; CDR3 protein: CASSNWRQPNEKLFF
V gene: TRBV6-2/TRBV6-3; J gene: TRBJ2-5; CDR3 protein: CASSFAKEGRETQYF
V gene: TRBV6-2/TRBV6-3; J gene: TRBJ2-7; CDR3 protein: CASSYMDRASYEQYF
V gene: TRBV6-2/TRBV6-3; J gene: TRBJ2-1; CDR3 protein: CASIRLGTGELNEQFF